This T cell receptor (beta chain) was retrieved from a study of blood T cell repertoires in COVID-19. Method: immunoSEQ multiplex PCR; TCRdb's copy keeps in-frame clones and lacks some. The data show 60,000 to 90,000 clones, 74% seen once. Trimming removed 8 bases from V and 7 bases from J, with 9 bases in between. Per germline, CDR1 MNHEY and CDR2 SVGAGI. The CDR3 loop spans 11 amino acids. This chain connects TRBV6-5 to TRBJ1-3; D is unresolved. The clonotype was recovered from a human donor with acute or convalescent COVID-19. The donor label of this sample is uncertain. Sequencing input: peripheral blood. The CDR3 DNA sequence: TGTGCCAGCCTCCTGGGCAACACCATATATTTT. It translates to CASLLGNTIYF.